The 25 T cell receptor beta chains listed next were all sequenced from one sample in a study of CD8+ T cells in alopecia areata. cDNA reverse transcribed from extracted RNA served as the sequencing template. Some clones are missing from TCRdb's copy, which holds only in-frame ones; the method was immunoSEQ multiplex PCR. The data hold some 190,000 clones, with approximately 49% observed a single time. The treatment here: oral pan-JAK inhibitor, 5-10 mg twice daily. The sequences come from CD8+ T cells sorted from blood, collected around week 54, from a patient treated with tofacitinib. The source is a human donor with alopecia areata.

In DNA form, the CDR3 reads TGCGCCAGCAGCAGGGCAGGGTCCTACGAGCAGTACTTC. Its translation is CASSRAGSYEQYF. V gene TRBV5-1 combines with J gene TRBJ2-7, with D tentatively TRBD1 (5 bases). Trimming left V 4 bases short and J 1 base short, with 9 bases between. The germline CDR1 and CDR2 sequences are SGHRS and YFSETQ. This CDR3 is 13 amino acids long.

The CDR3 is CASSPGQGAEQYF. In DNA, the CDR3 is TGTGCCAGTAGTCCCGGACAGGGCGCCGAGCAGTACTTC. The V call is TRBV19, the J call TRBJ2-7; 8 nucleotides agree with TRBD1. Germline CDR1 LNHDA, CDR2 SQIVND (reference sequence). Trimming cost V 5 bases and J 6 bases; bases outside gene matches: 6. The CDR3 length is 13 residues.

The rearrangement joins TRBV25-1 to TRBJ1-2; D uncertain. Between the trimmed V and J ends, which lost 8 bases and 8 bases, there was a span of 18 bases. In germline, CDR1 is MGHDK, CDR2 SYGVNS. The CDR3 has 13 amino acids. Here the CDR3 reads CASRGVTLSGYTF. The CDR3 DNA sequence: TGTGCCAGCCGTGGCGTGACACTCTCCGGCTACACCTTC.

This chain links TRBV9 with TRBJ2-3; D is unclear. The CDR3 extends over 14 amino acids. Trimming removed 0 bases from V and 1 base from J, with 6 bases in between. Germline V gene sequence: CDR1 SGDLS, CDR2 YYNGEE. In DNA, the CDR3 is TGTGCCAGCAGCGTAGAGAGCGGCACAGATACGCAGTATTTT. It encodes CASSVESGTDTQYF.

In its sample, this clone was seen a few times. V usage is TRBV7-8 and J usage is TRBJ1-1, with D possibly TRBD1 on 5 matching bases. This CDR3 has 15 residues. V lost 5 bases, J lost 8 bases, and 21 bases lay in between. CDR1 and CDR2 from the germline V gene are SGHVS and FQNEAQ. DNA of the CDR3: TGTGCCAGCAGCCACCGGAGCGGGGGGGGACCCGAAGCTTTCTTT. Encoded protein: CASSHRSGGGPEAFF. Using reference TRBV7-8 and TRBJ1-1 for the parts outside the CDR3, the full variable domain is GAGVSQSPRYKVAKRGQDVALRCDPISGHVSLFWYQQALGQGPEFLTYFQNEAQLDKSGLPSDRFFAERPEGSVSTLKIQRTQQEDSAVYLCASSHRSGGGPEAFFGQGTRLTVV.

The CDR3 DNA follows: TGCAGCGTTGAAGATCCTGCTAACTATGGCTACACCTTC. Translating it yields CSVEDPANYGYTF. The V and J genes are TRBV29-1 and TRBJ1-2; D call uncertain. The germline gives CDR1 SQVTM, CDR2 ANQGSEA. V lost 0 bases, J lost 0 bases, and 5 bases lay in between. This CDR3 is built from 13 residues.

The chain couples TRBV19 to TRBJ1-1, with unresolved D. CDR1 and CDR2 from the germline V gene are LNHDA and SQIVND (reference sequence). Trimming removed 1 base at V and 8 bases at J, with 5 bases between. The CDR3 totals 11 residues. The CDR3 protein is CASSIGGEAFF. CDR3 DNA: TGTGCCAGTAGTATAGGAGGCGAAGCTTTCTTT.

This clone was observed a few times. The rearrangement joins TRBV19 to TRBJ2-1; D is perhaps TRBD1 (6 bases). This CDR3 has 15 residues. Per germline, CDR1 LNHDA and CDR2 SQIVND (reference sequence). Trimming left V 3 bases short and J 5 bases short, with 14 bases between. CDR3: CASSIVSGVHNEQFF. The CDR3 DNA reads TGTGCCAGTAGTATCGTGTCAGGGGTCCACAATGAGCAGTTCTTC.

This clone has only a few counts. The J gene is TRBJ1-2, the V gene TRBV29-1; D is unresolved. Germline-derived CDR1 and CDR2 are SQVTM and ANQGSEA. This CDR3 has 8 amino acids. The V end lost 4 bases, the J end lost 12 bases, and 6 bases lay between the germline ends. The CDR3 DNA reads TGCAGCGTTGGGACTAACACCTTC. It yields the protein CSVGTNTF.

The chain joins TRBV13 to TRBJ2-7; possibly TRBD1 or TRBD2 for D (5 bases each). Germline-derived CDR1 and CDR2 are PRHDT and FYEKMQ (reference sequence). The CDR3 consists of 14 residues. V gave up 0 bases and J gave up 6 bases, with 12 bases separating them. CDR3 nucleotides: TGTGCCAGCAGCTTAGGCGGGGCAGGGCTCGAGCAGTACTTC. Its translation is CASSLGGAGLEQYF.

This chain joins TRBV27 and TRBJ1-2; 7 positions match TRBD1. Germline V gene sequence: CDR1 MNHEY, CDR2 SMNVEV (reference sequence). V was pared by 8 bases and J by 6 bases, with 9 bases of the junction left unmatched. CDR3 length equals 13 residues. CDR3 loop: CASGITGANGYTF. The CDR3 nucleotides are TGTGCCAGCGGGATAACAGGGGCGAATGGCTACACCTTC.

CDR3 sequence (DNA): TGTGCCAGCAGCTTAGCCCCTGGGTACGAGCAGTACTTC. It encodes CASSLAPGYEQYF. The chain uses TRBV7-9 and TRBJ2-7; D gene unclear. The germline CDR1 and CDR2 sequences are SEHNR and FQNEAQ (reference sequence). V dropped 0 bases and J dropped 4 bases, with 7 bases sitting between them. The CDR3 covers 13 residues. Supplemented by reference TRBV7-9 and TRBJ2-7, the full variable domain reads DTGVSQNPRHKITKRGQNVTFRCDPISEHNRLYWYRQTLGQGPEFLTYFQNEAQLEKSRLLSDRFSAERPKGSFSTLEIQRTEQGDSAMYLCASSLAPGYEQYFGPGTRLTVT.

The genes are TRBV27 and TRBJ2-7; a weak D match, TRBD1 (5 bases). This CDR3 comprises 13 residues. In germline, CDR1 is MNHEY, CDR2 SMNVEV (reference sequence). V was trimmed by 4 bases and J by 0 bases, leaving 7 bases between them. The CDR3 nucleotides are TGTGCCAGCAGTTACAGGAGCTCCTACGAGCAGTACTTC. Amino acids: CASSYRSSYEQYF.

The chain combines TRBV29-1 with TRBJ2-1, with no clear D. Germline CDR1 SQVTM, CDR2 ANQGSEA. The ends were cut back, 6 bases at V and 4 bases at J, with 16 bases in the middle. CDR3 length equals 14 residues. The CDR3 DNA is TGCAGCGTGGGCTCTTCGGTTTCGTACAATGAGCAGTTCTTC. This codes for CSVGSSVSYNEQFF.

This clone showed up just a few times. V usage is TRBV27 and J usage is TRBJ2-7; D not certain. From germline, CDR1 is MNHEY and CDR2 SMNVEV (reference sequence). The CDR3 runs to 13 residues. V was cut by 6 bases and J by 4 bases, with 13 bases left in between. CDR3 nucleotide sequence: TGTGCCAGCAGCCCTGAAAACTCTTACGAGCAGTACTTC. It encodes CASSPENSYEQYF.

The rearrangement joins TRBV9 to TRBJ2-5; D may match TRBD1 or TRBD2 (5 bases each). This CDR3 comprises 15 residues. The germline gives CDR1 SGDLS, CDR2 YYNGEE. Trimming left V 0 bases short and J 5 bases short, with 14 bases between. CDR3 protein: CASSVDDTEGETQYF. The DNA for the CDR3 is TGTGCCAGCAGCGTAGACGACACAGAGGGGGAGACCCAGTACTTC. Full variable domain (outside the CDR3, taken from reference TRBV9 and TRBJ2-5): DSGVTQTPKHLITATGQRVTLRCSPRSGDLSVYWYQQSLDQGLQFLIQYYNGEERAKGNILERFSAQQFPDLHSELNLSSLELGDSALYFCASSVDDTEGETQYFGPGTRLLVL.

The CDR3: CASSSGPGTGAPYEQYF. The DNA for the CDR3 is TGTGCCAGCAGCTCCGGTCCCGGGACAGGGGCTCCCTACGAGCAGTACTTC. The rearrangement uses TRBV5-4 and TRBJ2-7; 10 bases are a match to TRBD1. Germline loops: CDR1 SGHNT, CDR2 YYREEE (reference sequence). The CDR3 totals 17 residues. Losses at the gene ends were 3 bases for V and 2 bases for J; bases not matched to a gene: 11.

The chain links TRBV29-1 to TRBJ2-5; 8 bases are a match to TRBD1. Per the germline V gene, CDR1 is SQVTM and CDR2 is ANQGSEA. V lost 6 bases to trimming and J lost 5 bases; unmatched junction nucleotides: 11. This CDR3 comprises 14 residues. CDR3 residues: CSVGQGGFMETQYF. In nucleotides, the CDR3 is TGCAGCGTAGGACAGGGTGGTTTTATGGAGACCCAGTACTTC.

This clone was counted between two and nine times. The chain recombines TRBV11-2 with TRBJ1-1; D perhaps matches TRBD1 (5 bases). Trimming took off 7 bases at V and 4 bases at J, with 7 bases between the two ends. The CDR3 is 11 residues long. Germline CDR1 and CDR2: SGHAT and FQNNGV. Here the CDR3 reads CASKGPTEAFF. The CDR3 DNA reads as TGTGCCAGCAAGGGGCCCACTGAAGCTTTCTTT.

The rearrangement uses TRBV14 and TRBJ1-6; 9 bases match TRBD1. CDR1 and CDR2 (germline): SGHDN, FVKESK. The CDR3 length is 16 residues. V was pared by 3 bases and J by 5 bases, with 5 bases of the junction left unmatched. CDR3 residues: CASSQGQGHDNSPLHF. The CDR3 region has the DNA TGTGCCAGCAGCCAGGGACAGGGTCACGATAATTCACCCCTCCACTTT.

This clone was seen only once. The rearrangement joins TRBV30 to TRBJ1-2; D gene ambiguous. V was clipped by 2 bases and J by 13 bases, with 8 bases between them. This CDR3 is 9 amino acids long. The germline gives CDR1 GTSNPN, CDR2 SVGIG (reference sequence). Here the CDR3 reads CAWSPLPTF. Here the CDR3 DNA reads TGTGCCTGGAGTCCGCTGCCCACCTTC.

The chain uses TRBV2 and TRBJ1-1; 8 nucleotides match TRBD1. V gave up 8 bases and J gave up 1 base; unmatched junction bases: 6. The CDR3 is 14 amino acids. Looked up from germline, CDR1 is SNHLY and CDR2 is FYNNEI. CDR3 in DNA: TGTGCCAGCGATCAGGGGGCGTCGAACACTGAAGCTTTCTTT. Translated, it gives CASDQGASNTEAFF.

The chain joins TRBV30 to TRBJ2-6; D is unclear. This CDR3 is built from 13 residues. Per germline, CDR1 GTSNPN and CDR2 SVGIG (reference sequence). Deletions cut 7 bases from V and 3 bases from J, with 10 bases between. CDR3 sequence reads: CASSGFGANVLTF. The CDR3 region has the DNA TGTGCCTCCTCCGGGTTTGGGGCCAACGTCCTGACTTTC.

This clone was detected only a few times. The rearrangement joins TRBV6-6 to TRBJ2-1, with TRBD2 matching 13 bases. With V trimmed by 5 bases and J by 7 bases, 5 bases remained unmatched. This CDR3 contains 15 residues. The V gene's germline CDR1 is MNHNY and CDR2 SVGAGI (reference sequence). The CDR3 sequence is CASSTSGGAWNEQFF. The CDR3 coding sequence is TGTGCCAGCAGTACTAGCGGGGGGGCCTGGAATGAGCAGTTCTTC.

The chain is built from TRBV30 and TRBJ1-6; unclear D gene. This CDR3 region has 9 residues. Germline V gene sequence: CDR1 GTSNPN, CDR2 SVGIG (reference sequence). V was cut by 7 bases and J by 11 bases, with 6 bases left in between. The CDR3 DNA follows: TGTGCCTCGGCCCCACCCCTCCACTTT. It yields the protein CASAPPLHF.